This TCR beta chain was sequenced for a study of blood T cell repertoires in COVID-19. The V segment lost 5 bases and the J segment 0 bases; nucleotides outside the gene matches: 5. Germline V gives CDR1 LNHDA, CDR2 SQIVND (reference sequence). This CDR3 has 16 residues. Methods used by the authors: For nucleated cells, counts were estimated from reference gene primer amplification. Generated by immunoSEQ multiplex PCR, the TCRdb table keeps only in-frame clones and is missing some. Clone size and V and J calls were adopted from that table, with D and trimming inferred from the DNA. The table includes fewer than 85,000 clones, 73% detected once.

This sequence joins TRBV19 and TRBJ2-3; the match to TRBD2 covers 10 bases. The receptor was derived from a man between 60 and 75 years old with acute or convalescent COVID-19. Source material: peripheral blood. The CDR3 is CASSFTSGESTDTQYF. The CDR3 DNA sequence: TGTGCCAGTAGTTTTACTAGCGGGGAAAGCACAGATACGCAGTATTTT.